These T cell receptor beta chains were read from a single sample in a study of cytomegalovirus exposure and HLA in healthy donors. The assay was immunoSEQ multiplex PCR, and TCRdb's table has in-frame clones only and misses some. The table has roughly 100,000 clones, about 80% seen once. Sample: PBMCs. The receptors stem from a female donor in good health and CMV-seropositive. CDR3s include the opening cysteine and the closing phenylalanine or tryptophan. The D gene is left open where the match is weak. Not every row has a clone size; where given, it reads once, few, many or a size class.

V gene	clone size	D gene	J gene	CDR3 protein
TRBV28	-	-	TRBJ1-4	CASNPLGDSATNEKLFF
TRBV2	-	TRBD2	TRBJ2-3	CASSPGTSGGRMEYF
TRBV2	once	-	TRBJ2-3	CASSRTDFTDTQYF
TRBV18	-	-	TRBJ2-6	CASSPDTGANVLTF
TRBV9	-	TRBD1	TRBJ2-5	CASSGDRGPRETQYF
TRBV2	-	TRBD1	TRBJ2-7	CASSVPGQVTYEQYF
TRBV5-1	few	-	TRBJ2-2	CASRRGNTGELFF
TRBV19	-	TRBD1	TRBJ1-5	CASTTTGGTSSNQPQHF
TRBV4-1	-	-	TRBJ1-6	CASSQGHPNNSPLHF
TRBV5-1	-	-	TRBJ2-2	CASSLDLTTGELFF
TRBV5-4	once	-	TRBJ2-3	CASSLRRVGGAADTQYF
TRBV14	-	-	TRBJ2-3	CASSQEYRIGAYPDTQYF
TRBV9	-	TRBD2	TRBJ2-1	CASSVEAGAYNEQFF
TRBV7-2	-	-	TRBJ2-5	CASSSREETQYF
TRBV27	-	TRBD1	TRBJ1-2	CASQGAPPPYGYTF
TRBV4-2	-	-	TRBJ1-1	CASSRLDGRTEAFF